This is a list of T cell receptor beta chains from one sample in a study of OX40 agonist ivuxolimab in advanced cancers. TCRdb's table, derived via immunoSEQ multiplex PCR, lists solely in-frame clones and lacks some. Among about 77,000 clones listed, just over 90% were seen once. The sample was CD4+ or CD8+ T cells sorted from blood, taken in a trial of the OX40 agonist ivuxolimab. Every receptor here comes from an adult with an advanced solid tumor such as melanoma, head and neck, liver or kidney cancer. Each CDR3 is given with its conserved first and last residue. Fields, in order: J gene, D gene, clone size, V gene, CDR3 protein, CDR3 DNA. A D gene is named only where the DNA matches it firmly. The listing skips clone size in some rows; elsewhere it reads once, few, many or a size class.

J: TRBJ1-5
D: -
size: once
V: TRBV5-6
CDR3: CASSLVNQPQHF
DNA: TGTGCCAGCAGCTTGGTTAATCAGCCCCAGCATTTT

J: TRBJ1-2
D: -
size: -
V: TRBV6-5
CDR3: CASRGLLNYGYTF
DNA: TGTGCCAGCAGGGGGCTTTTAAACTATGGCTACACCTTC

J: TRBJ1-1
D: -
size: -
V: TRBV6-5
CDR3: CASSYSARTEAFF
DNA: TGTGCCAGCAGTTACTCGGCCAGGACTGAAGCTTTCTTT

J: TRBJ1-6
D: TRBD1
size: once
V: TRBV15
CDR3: CATSRDPTGRNSPLHF
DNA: TGTGCCACCAGCAGAGATCCGACAGGGCGTAATTCACCCCTCCACTTT

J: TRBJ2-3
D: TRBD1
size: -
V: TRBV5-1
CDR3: CASRWTGADTQYF
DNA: TGCGCCAGCAGATGGACAGGGGCAGATACGCAGTATTTT

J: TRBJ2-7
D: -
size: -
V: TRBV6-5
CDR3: CASSRSRGYEQYF
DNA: TGTGCCAGCAGTAGGTCCCGGGGCTACGAGCAGTACTTC

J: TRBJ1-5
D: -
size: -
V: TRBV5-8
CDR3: CASTSGIQPQHF
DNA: TGTGCCAGCACCAGCGGGATTCAGCCCCAGCATTTT

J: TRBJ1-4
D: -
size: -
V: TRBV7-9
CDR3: CASTSGLGEKLFF
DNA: TGTGCCAGCACTTCGGGTTTGGGGGAAAAACTGTTTTTT

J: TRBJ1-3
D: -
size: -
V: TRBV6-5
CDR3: CAVVSRSGNTIYF
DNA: TGTGCCGTAGTGTCCCGCTCTGGAAACACCATATATTTT

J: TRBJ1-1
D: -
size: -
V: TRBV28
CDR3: CASSRRAEAFF
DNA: TGTGCCAGCAGTCGACGGGCTGAAGCTTTCTTT

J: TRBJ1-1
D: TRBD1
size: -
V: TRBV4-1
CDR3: CASSRQTGGPWTEAFF
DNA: TGCGCCAGCAGCCGCCAGACAGGGGGACCCTGGACTGAAGCTTTCTTT

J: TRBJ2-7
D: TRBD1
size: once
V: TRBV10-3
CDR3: CAITSGQGPYEQYF
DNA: TGTGCCATCACGTCCGGACAGGGACCCTACGAGCAGTACTTC

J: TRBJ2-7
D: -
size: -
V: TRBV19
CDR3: CASSPQARGALDF
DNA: TGTGCCAGTAGCCCCCAGGCTCGTGGGGCTTTGGACTTC

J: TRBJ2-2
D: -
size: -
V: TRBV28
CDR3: CASSFRNTGELFF
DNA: TGTGCCAGCAGTTTTCGCAACACCGGGGAGCTGTTTTTT

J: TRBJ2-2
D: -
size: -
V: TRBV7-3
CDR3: CASSLLANTGELFF
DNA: TGTGCCAGCAGCTTATTAGCAAACACCGGGGAGCTGTTTTTT

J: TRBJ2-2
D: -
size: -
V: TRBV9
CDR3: CASSPGQNTGELFF
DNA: TGTGCCAGCAGCCCGGGACAAAACACCGGGGAGCTGTTTTTT

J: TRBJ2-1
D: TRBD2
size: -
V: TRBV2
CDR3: CASSEDSSGSRRFF
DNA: TGTGCCAGCAGTGAAGACTCTAGCGGGAGTCGTAGGTTCTTC

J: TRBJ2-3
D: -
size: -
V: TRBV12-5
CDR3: CASGLTGMGTDTQYF
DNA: TGTGCTAGTGGTTTGACAGGGATGGGAACAGATACGCAGTATTTT

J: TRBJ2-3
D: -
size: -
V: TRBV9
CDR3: CASSVQGPDTQYF
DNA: TGTGCCAGCAGCGTTCAGGGTCCAGATACGCAGTATTTT

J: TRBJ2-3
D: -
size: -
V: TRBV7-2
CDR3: CASKGRTSVDTQYF
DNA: TGTGCCAGCAAGGGGCGGACCTCCGTAGATACGCAGTATTTT

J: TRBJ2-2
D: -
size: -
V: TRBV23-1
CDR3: CASSPTGPFFTGELFF
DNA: TGCGCCAGCAGTCCAACCGGGCCCTTTTTCACCGGGGAGCTGTTTTTT

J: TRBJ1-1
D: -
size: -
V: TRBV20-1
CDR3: CSAKSRTEAFF
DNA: TGCAGTGCTAAAAGCAGGACTGAAGCTTTCTTT

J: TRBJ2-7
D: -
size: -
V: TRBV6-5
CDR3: CASSELRRTEQYF
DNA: TGTGCCAGCAGTGAGCTGCGGAGGACGGAGCAGTACTTC

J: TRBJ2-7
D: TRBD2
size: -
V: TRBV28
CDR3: CASRGASSGRAGEQYF
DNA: TGTGCCAGCAGGGGCGCTTCTAGCGGGAGGGCCGGCGAGCAGTACTTC

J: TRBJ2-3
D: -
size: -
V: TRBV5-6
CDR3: CASTSGLGTDTQYF
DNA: TGTGCCAGCACCTCTGGGCTGGGCACAGATACGCAGTATTTT

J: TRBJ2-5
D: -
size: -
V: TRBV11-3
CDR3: CASSWSTGTPRETQYF
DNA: TGTGCCAGCAGCTGGAGTACCGGGACGCCAAGGGAGACCCAGTACTTC

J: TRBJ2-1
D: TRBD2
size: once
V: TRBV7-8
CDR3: CASSLGVLAGLSYNEQFF
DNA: TGTGCCAGCAGCTTAGGTGTTCTAGCGGGCCTCTCCTACAATGAGCAGTTCTTC

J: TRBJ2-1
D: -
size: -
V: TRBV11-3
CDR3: CASSLDGGTSSYNEQFF
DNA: TGTGCCAGCAGCTTAGATGGGGGGACGTCTTCGTACAATGAGCAGTTCTTC

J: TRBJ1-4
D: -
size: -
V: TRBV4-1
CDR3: CASSPDGPKLFF
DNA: TGCGCCAGCAGCCCCGATGGACCCAAACTGTTTTTT

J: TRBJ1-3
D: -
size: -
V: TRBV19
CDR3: CASSGVSGNTIYF
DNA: TGTGCCAGTAGTGGGGTCTCTGGAAACACCATATATTTT

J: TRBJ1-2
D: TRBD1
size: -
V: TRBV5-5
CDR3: CASSVGQGPYGYTF
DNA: TGTGCCAGCAGCGTGGGACAGGGACCCTATGGCTACACCTTC

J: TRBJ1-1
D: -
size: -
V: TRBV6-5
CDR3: CASSQGSNTEAFF
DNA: TGTGCCAGCAGTCAGGGATCGAACACTGAAGCTTTCTTT

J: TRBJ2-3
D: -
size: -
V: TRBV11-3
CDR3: CASSDGRHPGIDTQYF
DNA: TGTGCCAGCAGCGACGGCAGACACCCTGGAATTGATACGCAGTATTTT

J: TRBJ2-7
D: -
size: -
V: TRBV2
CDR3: CASSRRSTVNLFYEQYF
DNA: TGTGCCAGCAGTAGAAGATCCACAGTCAACCTTTTCTACGAGCAGTACTTC

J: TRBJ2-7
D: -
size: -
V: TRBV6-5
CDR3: CASNPTGSYEQYF
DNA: TGTGCCAGCAATCCGACAGGCTCCTACGAGCAGTACTTC

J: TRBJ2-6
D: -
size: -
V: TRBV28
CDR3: CASSLILATGANVLTF
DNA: TGTGCCAGCAGTTTAATTTTGGCAACTGGGGCCAACGTCCTGACTTTC

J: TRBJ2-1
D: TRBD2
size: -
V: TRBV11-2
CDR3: CASSPITSLGLGQSGFF
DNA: TGTGCCAGCAGCCCAATAACCTCTCTGGGACTAGGACAATCTGGGTTCTTC